The TCR beta chain under discussion was sequenced for a study of blood T cell repertoires in COVID-19 (dated by TCRdb to the early 2020s). General notes on the study: Samples covering the acute and convalescent phases of COVID-19 were provided by collaborators in the United States, Italy and Spain. Deeply sampled blood TCRbeta repertoires from subjects exposed to, actively infected with, or recovered from COVID-19 were included in the dataset. The sample metadata nearly always contained a de-identified subject ID, COVID-19 status, age in years and sex. The samples were drawn from two sources: the first 160 participants of the ongoing ImmuneRACE study, and 950 to 1,500 subjects contributed by 6 global collaborators. The prospective study material was composed of cDNA or gDNA derived from T cells, B-cell-depleted T cells, or PBMCs. Where HLA class I and class II types were available, the types were taken from metadata supplied by the sample provider, not from assay-based typing. A freely available public database, intended as a resource for researchers studying the immune response to SARS-CoV-2, is where the repertoires were released. General findings and caveats noted by the study authors: The amount of clinical and demographic metadata varied by source and participant and was provided uncurated.

With regard to this clone: Its antigen specificity is not known. One base away there is no much larger clone; base qualities are not given.

Samples from volunteer blood donors who had recovered from COVID-19 were contributed by a second Seattle source. The collaborating institutions used their own protocols to collect whole blood in K2EDTA tubes. For TCRbeta analysis, collaborator samples were shipped as frozen whole blood, as isolated PBMCs, or as DNA extracted from either sample type. TCRbeta CDR3 regions were amplified from genomic DNA using the immunoSEQ Assay, a bias-controlled multiplex PCR. Regarding the original processing steps: The number of nucleated cells in each sample was estimated from the amplification of reference gene primers within the assay. To quantify the absolute abundance of each unique TCRbeta CDR3 rearrangement, sequence reads were collapsed and filtered. For each sample, productive Simpson clonality was calculated as the square root of Simpson's diversity index across productive rearrangements. TCRdb took this table from immuneACCESS and kept in-frame rearrangements with V and J called. Such tables lack part of the clones; where checked against another copy, unresolved V genes explain under half of the gap, and the rest is unexplained. V and J calls and clone size are given by that table; D and trimming were obtained from the DNA. A total of about 200,000 clones appear in this sample, roughly 89% of them only once. The biggest ten clones account for 5.5% to 8% of the sample.

The receptor was derived from a man aged 55 to 70 who had recovered from COVID-19. The sample taken for sequencing was peripheral blood.

The nucleotides are TGTGCCTTGTGCGGGGACAGTTCCTACGAGCAGTACTTC. Its protein is CALCGDSSYEQYF. The V and J genes are TRBV30 and TRBJ2-7; the D region possibly corresponds to TRBD1 (7 bases align). Deletion took 7 bases off V and 1 base off J, with a span of 14 bases between the germline ends. The CDR3 runs 13 residues from the cysteine to the phenylalanine. Only CDR3 DNA is held: 39 bases, read in frame from base 1. CDR1 and CDR2 are read off the germline V gene (reference sequence) as GTSNPN and SVGIG.